The entry below gives a single T cell receptor beta chain sequence along with its context. Participants, 18 to 89 years old, spanned some 23 US areas. Recovery among Cohort 3 donors was established by two negative PCRs, clearance, or symptom resolution. This specimen comes from a study of blood T cell repertoires in COVID-19. Study at large: The United States, Italy and Spain provided the acute and convalescent COVID-19 samples.

In the source study's methods: Reference gene primer amplification gave estimated nucleated cell counts. The method was immunoSEQ multiplex PCR; TCRdb's version includes in-frame clones alone and lacks a portion of them. The V and J calls and clone size come from that table; D and trimming were worked out from the DNA. The sample includes about 380,000 clones, about 90% of them seen just once. Germline values: CDR1 LGHDT, CDR2 YNNKEL (reference sequence). The CDR3 loop spans 15 amino acids. Trimming cost V 1 base and J 6 bases, with 15 bases left between them. The specimen sequenced was PBMCs or T cells enriched from blood (not recorded which). The V gene is TRBV3-1 (or the pseudogene TRBV3-2), the J gene TRBJ1-2; D is ambiguous. This clonotype was obtained from a man younger than 45 who had recovered from COVID-19. The CDR3 protein is CASSQGGSALNGYTF. The CDR3 coding sequence is TGTGCCAGCAGCCAAGGAGGATCAGCGTTAAATGGCTACACCTTC.